The present TCR beta chain was sequenced within a study of blood T cell repertoires in COVID-19. On the study more broadly: The samples span acute and convalescent COVID-19 from the United States, Italy and Spain. In each case, the material was cDNA or gDNA derived from T cells, B-cell-depleted T cells, or PBMCs.

In Seattle, patients joined the study during active infection and were tracked longitudinally. Original data processing: How many nucleated cells were present was estimated from reference gene primer amplification. Repertoires were generated with immunoSEQ multiplex PCR, while TCRdb's copy carries only in-frame clones and drops some. D and trimming were read from the DNA, whereas the V and J calls and clone size are those reported in that table. The table includes over 400,000 clones, 85% to 90% detected once. The germline gives CDR1 SNHLY, CDR2 FYNNEI. The length of the CDR3 is 15 residues. The ends lost 6 bases at V and 4 bases at J; junction bases unmatched: 6.

The sample was peripheral blood. The chain joins TRBV2 to TRBJ2-4; 10 nucleotides match TRBD1. This TCR was sampled from a woman between 45 and 60 years old with COVID-19, enrolled during active disease. DNA of the CDR3: TGTGCCAGCAGCAGACCGGGACAGGGGAAAAACATTCAGTACTTC. As protein: CASSRPGQGKNIQYF.